This T cell receptor (beta chain) originates from a study of T cells in Graves' hyperthyroidism and ophthalmopathy. This clonotype has just a few counts. Its antigen is not identified. Germline and junction disagree at one end, which may indicate a read error. Study outcomes and limitations: In the blood, most expanded thyroid clonotypes above 0.001 appeared as well. Patients with ophthalmopathy were separated from those with stable hyperthyroidism by a 13 V-J model.

The CDR3 totals 15 residues. The germline V gene encodes CDR1 LGHDT and CDR2 YNNKEL (reference sequence). The source material, RNA transcripts, was used to amplify TCR beta CDR3 regions. The HTBI primer set was used in a first-round RT-PCR of the TCR CDR3. MiXCR was run by TCRdb on the multiplex PCR reads, yielding one entry per CDR3 protein. Altogether about 290,000 distinct CDR3 sequences are present, about 14% being singletons, with the ten largest covering roughly 8.5%. The chain couples TRBV3-1 to TRBJ2-1; D gene uncertain. This TCR was sampled from a woman aged 25 to 45 with Graves' hyperthyroidism that later progressed to Graves' ophthalmopathy. The material sequenced was blood. CDR3 in amino acids: CASSRTGSSYNEQLF. The CDR3 nucleotides are TGTGCCAGCAGCCGGACCGGTAGCTCCTACAATGAGCAGCTCTTC.